Following are 16 T cell receptor beta chains from one sample sequenced in a study of T cells in Graves' hyperthyroidism and ophthalmopathy. Amplified regions were TCR beta CDR3 sequences from RNA transcripts. First-round RT-PCR with HTBI primers amplified the TCR CDR3 region. TCRdb used MiXCR to reprocess the multiplex PCR reads, holding one entry per CDR3 protein. Seen here are 400,000 to 500,000 distinct CDR3 sequences, approximately 15% observed once, and the top ten hold over 15%. Material for sequencing was blood. All receptors derive from a woman aged 18-30 years with Graves' hyperthyroidism.

In its sample, this clonotype was seen many times. The chain carries TRBV15 and TRBJ2-1; D is possibly TRBD2 (6 bases). CDR3 size: 16 residues. V was pared by 1 base and J by 3 bases, with 13 bases between. CDR1 is LNHNV, CDR2 YYDKDF, per germline (reference sequence). The CDR3 loop is CATSRVGGMSYNEQFF. Written as DNA, the CDR3 is TGTGCCACCAGCAGAGTGGGCGGGATGAGCTACAATGAGCAGTTCTTC. The whole variable domain, remainder taken from reference TRBV15 and TRBJ2-1, is DAMVIQNPRYQVTQFGKPVTLSCSQTLNHNVMYWYQQKSSQAPKLLFHYYDKDFNNEADTPDNFQSRRPNTSFCFLDIRSPGLGDTAMYLCATSRVGGMSYNEQFFGPGTRLTVL.

There are many counts of this clonotype. This chain uses TRBV11-2 with TRBJ1-3, with D unclear. The CDR3 runs 15 residues. Trimming pared 2 bases from V and 2 bases from J, leaving 10 bases between. Germline-derived CDR1 and CDR2 are SGHAT and FQNNGV. The CDR3 loop reads CASSLSINPGNTIYF. CDR3 DNA sequence: TGTGCCAGCAGCTTAAGCATCAACCCTGGAAACACCATATATTTT.

This clonotype was observed at least ten times. The chain employs TRBV3-1 and TRBJ2-3; perhaps TRBD1 as D (6 bases). The germline V gene encodes CDR1 LGHDT and CDR2 YNNKEL (reference sequence). V lost 0 bases and J 2 bases, leaving 18 bases between the germline ends. The CDR3 loop spans 18 amino acids. The CDR3 region is CASSQETFAAGDTDTQYF. The CDR3 region has the DNA TGTGCCAGCAGCCAAGAGACCTTCGCGGCAGGGGACACAGATACGCAGTATTTT.

The chain recombines TRBV6-1 with TRBJ1-4; no reliable D call. V lost 5 bases and J lost 7, with 17 bases in between. CDR3 length: 15 amino acids. Germline V CDR1 and CDR2: MNHNS, SASEGT. The DNA of the CDR3 is TGTGCCAGCAGTACCCCTCCCTGGCGGGGTGAAAAACTGTTTTTT. As protein: CASSTPPWRGEKLFF.

The rearrangement links TRBV4-1 to TRBJ2-7, with 8 nucleotides matching TRBD1. Germline CDR1 MGHRA, CDR2 YSYEKL. The ends lost 6 bases at V and 3 bases at J; junction bases unmatched: 7. The CDR3 loop spans 14 amino acids. The CDR3: CASSPTTGDYEQYF. The CDR3 DNA is TGCGCCAGCAGTCCGACGACAGGGGACTACGAGCAGTACTTC.

There are many counts of this clonotype. The rearrangement joins TRBV2 to TRBJ2-5; 10 nucleotides align to TRBD2. Germline CDR1 SNHLY, CDR2 FYNNEI. The CDR3 spans 16 residues. The trim removed 7 bases at V and 5 bases at J, leaving 13 bases unmatched. This chain's CDR3 is CASKRTSGRIQETQYF. In DNA form, the CDR3 reads TGTGCCAGCAAAAGGACTAGCGGACGAATTCAGGAGACCCAGTACTTC.

This clonotype occurred many times. V gene TRBV10-3 combines with J gene TRBJ1-1; the match to TRBD1 covers 8 bases. The CDR3 loop spans 13 amino acids. Germline lookup yields CDR1 ENHRY and CDR2 SYGVKD. Unmatched junction bases numbered 0, after V lost 6 bases and J lost 0 bases. The CDR3 protein is CAIRGQVNTEAFF. The CDR3 nucleotides are TGTGCCATCAGGGGACAGGTGAACACTGAAGCTTTCTTT.

This clonotype was seen more than once but under ten times. This sequence joins TRBV12-3 or TRBV12-4 and TRBJ2-3, with unresolved D. Deletions cut 4 bases from V and 14 bases from J, with 16 bases between. There are 12 residues in the CDR3. The DNA for the CDR3 is TGTGCCAGCAGTTCGGACCGCCTTCTGTGGTATTTT. Protein: CASSSDRLLWYF.

This clonotype was picked up many times. The chain is built from TRBV6-1 and TRBJ1-2; no firm D call. The CDR3 is 13 amino acids. V was cut by 7 bases and J by 2 bases, with 11 bases left in between. CDR1 and CDR2 from the germline V gene are MNHNS and SASEGT. CDR3 region: CASIYRANYGYTF. CDR3 coding DNA: TGTGCCAGCATATATAGGGCAAACTATGGCTACACCTTC.

This clonotype was counted at least ten times. The V gene is TRBV6-5, the J gene TRBJ2-1; maybe TRBD2 (6 bases). The CDR3 is made up of 15 amino acids. The V and J ends lost 2 bases and 7 bases respectively, with 15 bases between them. From germline, CDR1 is MNHEY and CDR2 SVGAGI. In DNA, the CDR3 is TGTGCCAGCAGTTACGAGACTAGGAAGGGGAATGAGCAGTTCTTC. Translation: CASSYETRKGNEQFF.

This clonotype was observed many times. The genes are TRBV12-3 or TRBV12-4 and TRBJ2-3; D is perhaps TRBD1 (5 bases). This CDR3 has 14 amino acids. Trimming stripped 3 bases from V and 3 bases from J, with 10 bases between. The CDR3 is CASSLQGLTDTQYF. As DNA, the CDR3 is TGTGCCAGCAGTTTGCAGGGTCTTACAGATACGCAGTATTTT.

The chain recombines TRBV7-2 with TRBJ1-5, with D possibly TRBD1 on 6 matching bases. Germline V lookup: CDR1 SGHTA, CDR2 FQGNSA. The CDR3 runs to 16 residues. The V and J ends lost 5 bases and 3 bases respectively, with 17 bases between them. The CDR3 bases are TGTGCCAGCAGCCCCTCGGCCAGGGGAAACAATCAGCCCCAGCATTTT. As protein: CASSPSARGNNQPQHF.

J is TRBJ2-7 and V is TRBV12-3 or TRBV12-4; TRBD2 matches 10 bases. V lost 3 bases, J lost 6 bases, and 2 bases stayed unmatched. This CDR3 has 13 residues. The CDR3 region is CASSFLAGVEQYF. In nucleotides, the CDR3 is TGTGCCAGCAGTTTCCTAGCGGGAGTCGAGCAGTACTTC.

The chain links TRBV6-1 to TRBJ2-2; D gene ambiguous. This CDR3 is 14 amino acids long. V was cut by 2 bases and J by 8 bases, with 12 bases left in between. The V gene's germline CDR1 is MNHNS and CDR2 SASEGT. The CDR3 nucleotides are TGTGCCAGCAGTGAATGGTGGGGTGAGGGGGAGCTGTTTTTT. This codes for CASSEWWGEGELFF.

This clonotype was seen repeatedly, ten times or more. The chain combines TRBV7-9 with TRBJ1-1; maybe TRBD1 (5 bases). CDR1 is SEHNR, CDR2 FQNEAQ, per germline (reference sequence). The length of the CDR3 is 14 residues. V was pared by 5 bases and J by 0 bases, with 10 bases between. CDR3 DNA: TGTGCCAGCAGCGTGGGGCACGTGAACACTGAAGCTTTCTTT. Protein: CASSVGHVNTEAFF.

This clonotype came up many times. The CDR3 is CSARAPFSGRDTEAFF. Written as DNA, the CDR3 is TGCAGTGCTAGAGCCCCTTTTAGTGGGCGGGACACTGAAGCTTTCTTT. The gene calls are TRBV20-1 and TRBJ1-1; D not resolved. Germline CDR1 reads DFQATT; CDR2 reads SNEGSKA (reference sequence). V was pared by 1 base and J by 3 bases, with 18 bases between. There are 16 residues in the CDR3.